The entry below describes one T cell receptor beta chain. Profiling relied on immunoSEQ multiplex PCR, and the TCRdb table lists in-frame clones only, not all of them. The sample comprises 75,000 to 100,000 clones, approximately 86% of which are singletons, and approximately 15% rests with the top ten. The CDR3 is 15 amino acids. Germline-derived CDR1 and CDR2 are LNHNV and YYDKDF (reference sequence). Trimming took 1 base from V and 2 from J, leaving 12 bases between them. The data belong to a study of Ad26.COV2.S vaccination and SARS-CoV-2 variants. V usage is TRBV15 and J usage is TRBJ2-7, with a tentative D call TRBD1 (5 bases). This TCR was sampled from a human donor who had recovered from COVID-19. This material consisted of peripheral blood, taken after recovery from COVID-19. The CDR3 loop is CATSRGQQLPYEQYF. CDR3 DNA: TGTGCCACCAGCAGAGGACAGCAACTTCCCTACGAGCAGTACTTC.